Described below is a single TCR beta chain sequence and its context. The antigen is not known. The authors ran the immunoSEQ assay, v3.0, at survey level. For each individual sample, sequencing targeted roughly 35,000-50,000 T-cell genomes. Method: immunoSEQ multiplex PCR; TCRdb's copy keeps in-frame clones and lacks some. Here the sample spans 37,000 or so clones, more than 80% being singletons. The record originates from a study of long-term antiretroviral therapy in people with HIV. V was trimmed by 0 bases and J by 3 bases, leaving 12 bases between them. CDR1 and CDR2 from the germline V gene are LNHNV and YYDKDF (reference sequence). This CDR3 is built from 15 residues. Whole-study results and caveats: Regardless of time point, clones expanded before ART dominated the repertoire.

The sample here was unsorted PBMCs, taken 3.4 years after starting antiretroviral therapy. This receptor was taken from a young man with HIV. The chain uses TRBV15 and TRBJ2-7, with a possible D match to TRBD1 (5 bases). DNA of the CDR3: TGTGCCACCAGCAGAGATGGGCAGGGTAACTACGAGCAGTACTTC. Translated: CATSRDGQGNYEQYF.